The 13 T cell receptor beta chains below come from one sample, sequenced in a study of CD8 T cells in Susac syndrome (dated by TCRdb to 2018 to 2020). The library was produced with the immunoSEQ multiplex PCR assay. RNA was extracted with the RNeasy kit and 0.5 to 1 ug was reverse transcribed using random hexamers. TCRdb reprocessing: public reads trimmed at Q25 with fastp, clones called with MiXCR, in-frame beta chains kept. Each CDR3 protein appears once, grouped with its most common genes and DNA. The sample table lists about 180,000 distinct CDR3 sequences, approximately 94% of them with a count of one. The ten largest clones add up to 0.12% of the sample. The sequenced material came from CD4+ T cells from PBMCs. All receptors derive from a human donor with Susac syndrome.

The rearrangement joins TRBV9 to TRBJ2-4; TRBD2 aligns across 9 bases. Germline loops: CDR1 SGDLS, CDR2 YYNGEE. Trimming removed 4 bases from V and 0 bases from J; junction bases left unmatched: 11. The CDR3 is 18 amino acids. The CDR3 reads CASSLGLAGTVAKNIQYF. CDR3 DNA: TGTGCCAGCAGCTTGGGGCTAGCGGGGACCGTAGCCAAAAACATTCAGTACTTC.

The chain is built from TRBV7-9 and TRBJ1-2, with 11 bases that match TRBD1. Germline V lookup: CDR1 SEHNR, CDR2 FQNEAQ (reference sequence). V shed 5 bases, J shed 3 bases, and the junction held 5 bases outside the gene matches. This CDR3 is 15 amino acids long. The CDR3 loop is CASSLRDRGDYGYTF. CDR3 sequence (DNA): TGTGCCAGCAGCCTACGGGACAGGGGGGACTATGGCTACACCTTC.

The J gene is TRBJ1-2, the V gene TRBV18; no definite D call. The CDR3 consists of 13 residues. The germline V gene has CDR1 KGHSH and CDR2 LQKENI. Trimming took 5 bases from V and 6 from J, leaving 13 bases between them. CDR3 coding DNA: TGTGCCAGCTCAATGCCTAGGACGGATGGCTACACCTTC. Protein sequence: CASSMPRTDGYTF.

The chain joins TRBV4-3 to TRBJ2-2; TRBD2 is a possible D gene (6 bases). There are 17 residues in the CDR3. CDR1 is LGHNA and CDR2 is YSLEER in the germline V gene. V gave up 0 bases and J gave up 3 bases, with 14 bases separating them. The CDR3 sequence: CASSQDRAGPHTGELFF. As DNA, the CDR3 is TGCGCCAGCAGCCAAGATCGTGCGGGACCTCACACCGGGGAGCTGTTTTTT.

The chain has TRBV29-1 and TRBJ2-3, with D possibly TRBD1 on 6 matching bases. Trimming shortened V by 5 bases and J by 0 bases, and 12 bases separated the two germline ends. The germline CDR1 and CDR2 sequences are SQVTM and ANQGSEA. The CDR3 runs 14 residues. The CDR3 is CSVNRASSTDTQYF. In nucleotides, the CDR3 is TGCAGCGTTAACAGGGCCTCTAGCACAGATACGCAGTATTTT.

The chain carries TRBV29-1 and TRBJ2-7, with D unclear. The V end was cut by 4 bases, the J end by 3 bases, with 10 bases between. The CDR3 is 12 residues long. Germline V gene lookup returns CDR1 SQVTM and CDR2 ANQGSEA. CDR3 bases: TGCAGCGTTGGGCGGAAGAACTACGAGCAGTACTTC. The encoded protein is CSVGRKNYEQYF.

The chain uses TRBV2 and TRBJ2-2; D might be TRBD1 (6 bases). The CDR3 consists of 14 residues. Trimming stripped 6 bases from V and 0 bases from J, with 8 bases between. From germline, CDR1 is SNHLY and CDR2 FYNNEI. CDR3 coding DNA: TGTGCCAGCAGACGGACAGCGAACACCGGGGAGCTGTTTTTT. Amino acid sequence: CASRRTANTGELFF. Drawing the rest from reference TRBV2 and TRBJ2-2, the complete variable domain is EPEVTQTPSHQVTQMGQEVILRCVPISNHLYFYWYRQILGQKVEFLVSFYNNEISEKSEIFDDQFSVERPDGSNFTLKIRSTKLEDSAMYFCASRRTANTGELFFGEGSRLTVL.

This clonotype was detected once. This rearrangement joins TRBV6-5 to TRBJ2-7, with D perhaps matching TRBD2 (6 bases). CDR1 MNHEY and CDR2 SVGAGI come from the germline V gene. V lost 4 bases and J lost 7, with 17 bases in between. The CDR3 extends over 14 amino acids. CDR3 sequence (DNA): TGTGCCAGCAGTTCCCGGGGGAACACGATGGAGCAGTACTTC. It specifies CASSSRGNTMEQYF.

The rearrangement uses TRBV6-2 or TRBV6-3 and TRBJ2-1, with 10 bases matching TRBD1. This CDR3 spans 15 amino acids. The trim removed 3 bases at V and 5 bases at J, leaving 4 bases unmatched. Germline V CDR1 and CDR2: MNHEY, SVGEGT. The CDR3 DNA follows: TGTGCCAGCAGTTATACCGGGACAGGGGACAATGAGCAGTTCTTC. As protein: CASSYTGTGDNEQFF.

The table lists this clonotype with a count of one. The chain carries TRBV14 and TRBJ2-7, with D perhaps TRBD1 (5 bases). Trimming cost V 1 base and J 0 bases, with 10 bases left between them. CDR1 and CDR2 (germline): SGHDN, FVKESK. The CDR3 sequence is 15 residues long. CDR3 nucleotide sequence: TGTGCCAGCAGCCAAGGTAGGACATACTCCTACGAGCAGTACTTC. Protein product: CASSQGRTYSYEQYF.

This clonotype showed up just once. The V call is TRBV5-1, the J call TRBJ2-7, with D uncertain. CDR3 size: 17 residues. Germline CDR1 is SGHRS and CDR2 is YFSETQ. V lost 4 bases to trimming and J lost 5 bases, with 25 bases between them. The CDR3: CASSPRFRLVDAHEQYF. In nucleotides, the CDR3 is TGCGCCAGCAGCCCGAGGTTCCGGCTGGTAGATGCCCACGAGCAGTACTTC.

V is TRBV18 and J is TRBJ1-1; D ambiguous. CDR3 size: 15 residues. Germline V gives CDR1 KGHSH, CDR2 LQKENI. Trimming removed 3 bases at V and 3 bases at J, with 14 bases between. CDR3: CASSPPSVRDTEAFF. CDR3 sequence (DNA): TGTGCCAGCTCACCCCCCTCGGTAAGGGACACTGAAGCTTTCTTT. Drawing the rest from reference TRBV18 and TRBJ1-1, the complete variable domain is NAGVMQNPRHLVRRRGQEARLRCSPMKGHSHVYWYRQLPEEGLKFMVYLQKENIIDESGMPKERFSAEFPKEGPSILRIQQVVRGDSAAYFCASSPPSVRDTEAFFGQGTRLTVV.

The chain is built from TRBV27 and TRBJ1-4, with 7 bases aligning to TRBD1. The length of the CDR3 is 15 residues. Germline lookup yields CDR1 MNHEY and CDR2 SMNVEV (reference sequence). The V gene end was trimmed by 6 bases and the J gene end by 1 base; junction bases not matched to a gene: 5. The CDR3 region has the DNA TGTGCCAGCAGAACGCACAGGGGAACTAATGAAAAACTGTTTTTT. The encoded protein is CASRTHRGTNEKLFF. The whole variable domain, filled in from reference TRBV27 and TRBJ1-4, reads EAQVTQNPRYLITVTGKKLTVTCSQNMNHEYMSWYRQDPGLGLRQIYYSMNVEVTDKGDVPEGYKVSRKEKRNFPLILESPSPNQTSLYFCASRTHRGTNEKLFFGSGTQLSVL.